Described below is a single T cell receptor (beta chain) sequence and its context. This entry is derived from a study of CD8 T cells in Susac syndrome. The V gene end was trimmed by 1 base and the J gene end by 2 bases; junction bases not matched to a gene: 4. Germline V gives CDR1 SNHLY, CDR2 FYNNEI. The CDR3 consists of 15 residues. Sequencing of TCR beta, carried out with a high-throughput approach, was applied to CD8+ and CD4+ T cells from the blood. Controls were drawn from healthy donors and were matched for age and sex. The RNA, about 0.45 to 1 ug, was put through reverse transcription using random hexamers. With immunoSEQ multiplex PCR, TCR beta CDR3 was amplified across 54 Vbeta and 13 Jbeta. Via MiXCR, TCRdb re-called the immunoSEQ multiplex PCR reads, giving one row per CDR3 protein. The data contain 65,000 to 75,000 distinct CDR3 sequences, around 95% of them singletons.

The specimen was CD8+ T cells from PBMCs. This receptor was obtained from a human donor in good health. J is TRBJ2-5 and V is TRBV2; TRBD1 aligns across 7 bases. CDR3 protein: CASSEGKGQQETQYF. DNA of the CDR3: TGTGCCAGCAGTGAAGGGAAGGGACAGCAAGAGACCCAGTACTTC.